The rows below give T cell receptor beta chains drawn from one sample of a study of beta chain features in type 1 diabetes. Sequencing used immunoSEQ multiplex PCR; TCRdb keeps in-frame clones, though not all of them. The sample has about 150,000 clones; 7.5% to 10% are singletons. The sequenced sample was central memory CD4+ T cells from blood. The receptor source for this set is a man aged 18 to 35 in good health. Both conserved end residues are part of each CDR3. The order of the fields is J gene, V gene, D gene, clone size, CDR3 DNA, CDR3 protein. The D gene is left open where the match is weak. Where a row states a size, it is once, few, many or the class of an expanded clone; other rows omit it.

j_call: TRBJ2-2
v_call: TRBV7-9
d_call: .
clone_size: .
cdr3_nt: TGTGCCAGCAGCTTATGGAGCGGGGAGCTGTTTTTT
cdr3_aa: CASSLWSGELFF

j_call: TRBJ2-7
v_call: TRBV7-6
d_call: .
clone_size: few
cdr3_nt: TGTGCCAGCAGCTTACAACCCTACGAGCAGTACTTC
cdr3_aa: CASSLQPYEQYF

j_call: TRBJ2-7
v_call: TRBV9
d_call: TRBD1
clone_size: .
cdr3_nt: TGTGCCAGCAGCGCTTATGACAGGGGGCCCTACGAGCAGTACTTC
cdr3_aa: CASSAYDRGPYEQYF

j_call: TRBJ2-1
v_call: TRBV4-1
d_call: TRBD2
clone_size: .
cdr3_nt: TGCGCCAGCAGCCCCCAGGTCTTACTAGCGGACTTCTACAATGAGCAGTTCTTC
cdr3_aa: CASSPQVLLADFYNEQFF

j_call: TRBJ1-1
v_call: TRBV25-1
d_call: .
clone_size: few
cdr3_nt: TGTGCCAGCAGTGATTTCGGGGGGAACACTGAAGCTTTCTTT
cdr3_aa: CASSDFGGNTEAFF

j_call: TRBJ1-2
v_call: TRBV2
d_call: .
clone_size: few
cdr3_nt: TGTGCCAGCAGCGAGGCGGGGACTTATCTGGCTTACACCTTC
cdr3_aa: CASSEAGTYLAYTF

j_call: TRBJ1-5
v_call: TRBV19
d_call: .
clone_size: few
cdr3_nt: TGTGCCAGTTCCAGGCGGGATAGCAATCAGCCCCAGCATTTT
cdr3_aa: CASSRRDSNQPQHF

j_call: TRBJ1-2
v_call: TRBV5-1
d_call: .
clone_size: .
cdr3_nt: TGCGCCAGCAGCTTGGTGGCGGCAAACTATGGCTACACCTTC
cdr3_aa: CASSLVAANYGYTF

j_call: TRBJ2-7
v_call: TRBV5-8
d_call: TRBD1
clone_size: few
cdr3_nt: TGTGCCAGCAGCCCAGGACAGGGTTTCCTTTCCTACGAGCAGTACTTC
cdr3_aa: CASSPGQGFLSYEQYF

j_call: TRBJ1-1
v_call: TRBV7-3
d_call: .
clone_size: few
cdr3_nt: TGTGCCAGCAGGTGGGGGCAGAACACTGAAGCTTTCTTT
cdr3_aa: CASRWGQNTEAFF

j_call: TRBJ2-1
v_call: TRBV5-6
d_call: TRBD1
clone_size: .
cdr3_nt: TGTGCCAGCAGCCCGGACAGGGGGCACTACAATGAGCAGTTCTTC
cdr3_aa: CASSPDRGHYNEQFF

j_call: TRBJ2-3
v_call: TRBV28
d_call: .
clone_size: few
cdr3_nt: TGTGCCAGCAGTTCATCTAGAGCGGGCGCAGATACGCAGTATTTT
cdr3_aa: CASSSSRAGADTQYF

j_call: TRBJ2-7
v_call: TRBV4-3
d_call: TRBD2
clone_size: many
cdr3_nt: TGCGCCAGCAGCCAAGTGGCTAGCGGCTACTCCTACGAGCAGTACTTC
cdr3_aa: CASSQVASGYSYEQYF

j_call: TRBJ2-7
v_call: TRBV7-2
d_call: TRBD1
clone_size: .
cdr3_nt: TGTGCCAGCAGCCCCCCGGGGACAGGGCACGGCGAGCAGTACTTC
cdr3_aa: CASSPPGTGHGEQYF

j_call: TRBJ2-7
v_call: TRBV5-6
d_call: .
clone_size: .
cdr3_nt: TGTGCCAGCAGCTCGAGCTACGAGCAGTACTTC
cdr3_aa: CASSSSYEQYF

j_call: TRBJ2-5
v_call: TRBV6-5
d_call: .
clone_size: .
cdr3_nt: TGTGCCAGCAGCGGGAGCGGGTCGGGGGAGACCCAGTACTTC
cdr3_aa: CASSGSGSGETQYF

j_call: TRBJ2-6
v_call: TRBV5-4
d_call: .
clone_size: .
cdr3_nt: TGTGCCAGCAGCCAAGGGGTGAACTCTGGGGCCAACGTCCTGACTTTC
cdr3_aa: CASSQGVNSGANVLTF

j_call: TRBJ2-1
v_call: TRBV4-3
d_call: TRBD2
clone_size: .
cdr3_nt: TGCGCCAGCAGCCAAGAACTGGCGGGGGGCTACAATGAGCAGTTCTTC
cdr3_aa: CASSQELAGGYNEQFF

j_call: TRBJ2-2
v_call: TRBV4-1
d_call: TRBD1
clone_size: .
cdr3_nt: TGCGCCAGCAGCCAGGACAGGGTTCCCGGGGAGCTGTTTTTT
cdr3_aa: CASSQDRVPGELFF

j_call: TRBJ1-5
v_call: TRBV7-2
d_call: TRBD1
clone_size: .
cdr3_nt: TGTGCCAGCAGAGGACAGGGGAATCAGCCCCAGCATTTT
cdr3_aa: CASRGQGNQPQHF

j_call: TRBJ2-3
v_call: TRBV6-5
d_call: .
clone_size: .
cdr3_nt: TGTGCCAGCAGCCCAAGCACAGATACGCAGTATTTT
cdr3_aa: CASSPSTDTQYF

j_call: TRBJ2-7
v_call: TRBV4-3
d_call: .
clone_size: few
cdr3_nt: TGCGCCAGCAGCCAAGATAGTACGGGGTTC
cdr3_aa: CASSQDSTGF

j_call: TRBJ2-3
v_call: TRBV30
d_call: TRBD1
clone_size: .
cdr3_nt: TGTGCCTGGCAGACCGGGACAGGGCGGGATACGCAGTATTTT
cdr3_aa: CAWQTGTGRDTQYF

j_call: TRBJ2-7
v_call: TRBV7-2
d_call: TRBD2
clone_size: few
cdr3_nt: TGTGCCAGCAGCGAGGCGGGGGGGGCCTACGAGCAGTACTTC
cdr3_aa: CASSEAGGAYEQYF

j_call: TRBJ2-7
v_call: TRBV14
d_call: .
clone_size: few
cdr3_nt: TGTGCCAGCAGCCAAGTGGCGGGGCGTCCCTACGAGCAGTACTTC
cdr3_aa: CASSQVAGRPYEQYF

j_call: TRBJ1-5
v_call: TRBV14
d_call: TRBD1
clone_size: .
cdr3_nt: TGTGCCAGCAGCCAAACCGGGACAGCTATTAATAGCAATCAGCCCCAGCATTTT
cdr3_aa: CASSQTGTAINSNQPQHF

j_call: TRBJ2-5
v_call: TRBV4-2
d_call: TRBD1
clone_size: .
cdr3_nt: TGTGCCAGCAGTTCCGCGATGACCGGGACAGCACGGGGAGAGACCCAGTACTTC
cdr3_aa: CASSSAMTGTARGETQYF

j_call: TRBJ1-2
v_call: TRBV5-8
d_call: TRBD1
clone_size: .
cdr3_nt: TGTGCCAGCTGGGACAGACTATATGGCTACACCTTC
cdr3_aa: CASWDRLYGYTF

j_call: TRBJ1-2
v_call: TRBV20-1
d_call: .
clone_size: .
cdr3_nt: TGCAGTGCACGGACAAGGACCTTACACACCTTC
cdr3_aa: CSARTRTLHTF

j_call: TRBJ2-5
v_call: TRBV6-1
d_call: .
clone_size: .
cdr3_nt: TGTGCCAGCAGTTTAATCCCCAGTCCAGAGACCCAGTACTTC
cdr3_aa: CASSLIPSPETQYF

j_call: TRBJ2-7
v_call: TRBV18
d_call: .
clone_size: few
cdr3_nt: TGTGCCAGCTCACCCGACAACTACGAGCAGTACTTC
cdr3_aa: CASSPDNYEQYF

j_call: TRBJ1-5
v_call: TRBV5-1
d_call: .
clone_size: .
cdr3_nt: TGCGCCAGCAGCTCCACCACTAATCAGCCCCAGCATTTT
cdr3_aa: CASSSTTNQPQHF

j_call: TRBJ1-5
v_call: TRBV12-2
d_call: .
clone_size: once
cdr3_nt: TGTGCAAGTCGCTCAGGTCTAGACAGTAGCAATCAGCCCCAGCATTTT
cdr3_aa: CASRSGLDSSNQPQHF

j_call: TRBJ1-3
v_call: TRBV7-2
d_call: .
clone_size: .
cdr3_nt: TGTGCCAGCAGCTCCGGGGGTAATGGAAACACCATATATTTT
cdr3_aa: CASSSGGNGNTIYF

j_call: TRBJ2-1
v_call: TRBV11-2
d_call: TRBD2
clone_size: many
cdr3_nt: TGTGCCAGCAGCTCGGGACTAGCGGGGAGCGAGCAGTTCTTC
cdr3_aa: CASSSGLAGSEQFF

j_call: TRBJ2-7
v_call: TRBV5-1
d_call: TRBD1
clone_size: few
cdr3_nt: TGCGCCAGCAGCTCTGGGACAGGAGACTACGAGCAGTACTTC
cdr3_aa: CASSSGTGDYEQYF

j_call: TRBJ1-6
v_call: TRBV2
d_call: TRBD1
clone_size: once
cdr3_nt: TGTGCCGGGGGGACAGACAATTCACCCCTCCACTTT
cdr3_aa: CAGGTDNSPLHF

j_call: TRBJ2-1
v_call: TRBV6-5
d_call: .
clone_size: few
cdr3_nt: TGTGCCAGCAGTCGAGGGGGCAATGAGCAGTTCTTC
cdr3_aa: CASSRGGNEQFF

j_call: TRBJ2-7
v_call: TRBV27
d_call: TRBD2
clone_size: .
cdr3_nt: TGTGCCAGCAGTTTTTATGGAGCGGGAGTATCCTACGAGCAGTACTTC
cdr3_aa: CASSFYGAGVSYEQYF

j_call: TRBJ1-1
v_call: TRBV29-1
d_call: .
clone_size: many
cdr3_nt: TGCAGCGCTATATACAGTAACACTGAAGCTTTCTTT
cdr3_aa: CSAIYSNTEAFF

j_call: TRBJ2-5
v_call: TRBV4-2
d_call: TRBD1
clone_size: few
cdr3_nt: TGTGCCAGCAGCCAATCACTAACACAGGGGGCGCGGGGTGAGACCCAGTACTTC
cdr3_aa: CASSQSLTQGARGETQYF

j_call: TRBJ2-6
v_call: TRBV4-2
d_call: TRBD1
clone_size: .
cdr3_nt: TGTGCCAGCAGCCTTAGACGGACAGGGGAGAATGGGGCCAACGTCCTGACTTTC
cdr3_aa: CASSLRRTGENGANVLTF

j_call: TRBJ2-5
v_call: TRBV15
d_call: TRBD1
clone_size: few
cdr3_nt: TGTGCCACCAGCTGGGGCGGGACAGGGGCGCCAGAGACCCAGTACTTC
cdr3_aa: CATSWGGTGAPETQYF

j_call: TRBJ2-5
v_call: TRBV7-2
d_call: .
clone_size: few
cdr3_nt: TGTGCCAGCAGCTCCGGTAATAGCGGTGCTCGAGAGACCCAGTACTTC
cdr3_aa: CASSSGNSGARETQYF

j_call: TRBJ1-1
v_call: TRBV2
d_call: .
clone_size: few
cdr3_nt: TGTGCCAGCAGGTCGTTGCGGGCGGGCATGAACACTGAAGCTTTCTTT
cdr3_aa: CASRSLRAGMNTEAFF

j_call: TRBJ2-3
v_call: TRBV9
d_call: .
clone_size: .
cdr3_nt: TGTGCCAGCAGCCTTCAAAGGGGGAATACGCAGTATTTT
cdr3_aa: CASSLQRGNTQYF

j_call: TRBJ2-4
v_call: TRBV6-1
d_call: TRBD1
clone_size: .
cdr3_nt: TGTGCCAGCAGCGAGGGACAGATAAAAAACATTCAGTACTTC
cdr3_aa: CASSEGQIKNIQYF

j_call: TRBJ2-1
v_call: TRBV6-5
d_call: TRBD1
clone_size: few
cdr3_nt: TGTGCCAGCACAGGACAGGTCCTAAATGAGCAGTTCTTC
cdr3_aa: CASTGQVLNEQFF

j_call: TRBJ2-5
v_call: TRBV2
d_call: .
clone_size: .
cdr3_nt: TGTGCCAGCAGTGCCCGGGAGACCCAGTACTTC
cdr3_aa: CASSARETQYF

j_call: TRBJ2-7
v_call: TRBV15
d_call: TRBD1
clone_size: few
cdr3_nt: TGTGCCACCTCTCTCGACAGGGCCTACGAGCAGTACTTC
cdr3_aa: CATSLDRAYEQYF

j_call: TRBJ1-1
v_call: TRBV10-3
d_call: .
clone_size: many
cdr3_nt: TGTGCCATCAGCGCCGACACCCGAAGGACTGAAGCTTTCTTT
cdr3_aa: CAISADTRRTEAFF

j_call: TRBJ2-1
v_call: TRBV4-3
d_call: TRBD2
clone_size: many
cdr3_nt: TGCGCCAGCAGCCAAGAAAGCGGGACCTACTCTGAGCAGTTCTTC
cdr3_aa: CASSQESGTYSEQFF

j_call: TRBJ2-7
v_call: TRBV5-1
d_call: .
clone_size: few
cdr3_nt: TGCGCCAGCAGCTTGGGACAGGTTTCCTACGAGCAGTACTTC
cdr3_aa: CASSLGQVSYEQYF